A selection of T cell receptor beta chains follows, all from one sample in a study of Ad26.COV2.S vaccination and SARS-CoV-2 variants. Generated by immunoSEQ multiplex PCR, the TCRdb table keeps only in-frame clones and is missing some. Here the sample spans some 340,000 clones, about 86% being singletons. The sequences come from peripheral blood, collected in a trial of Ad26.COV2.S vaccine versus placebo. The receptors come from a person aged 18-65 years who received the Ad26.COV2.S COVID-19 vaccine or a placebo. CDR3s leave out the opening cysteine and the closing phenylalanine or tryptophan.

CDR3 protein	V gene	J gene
ASSSNRAETQY	TRBV12-3/TRBV12-4	TRBJ2-5
ATSRGLGGTDTQY	TRBV24-1	TRBJ2-3
ASSLIPWGYEQY	TRBV7-6	TRBJ2-7
ASSAGQGYSGNTIY	TRBV19	TRBJ1-3
ASSLAGWGTEAF	TRBV7-2	TRBJ1-1
ASSSFNQPQH	TRBV6-6	TRBJ1-5
ASSPQWGGASDTEAF	TRBV18	TRBJ1-1
ASTPDGGRITEAF	TRBV5-1	TRBJ1-1
ASSTMKTDNEKLF	TRBV7-2	TRBJ1-4
ASTTARWGRVSEAF	TRBV3-1/TRBV3-2	TRBJ1-1
ASSQAEGNSEDTQY	TRBV4-2	TRBJ2-3
ASRTDYNTGELF	TRBV6-4	TRBJ2-2
ASSLRTGVGGQTDTQY	TRBV3-1/TRBV3-2	TRBJ2-3
ASSPNGGSQETQY	TRBV5-4	TRBJ2-5
ASTQRITDTQY	TRBV6-5	TRBJ2-3
ASSLSVNEQF	TRBV27	TRBJ2-1
ASSQGGRLESNEQF	TRBV14	TRBJ2-1
ASSPGTLWQF	TRBV3-1/TRBV3-2	TRBJ2-1
ASSHPTGSGNTIY	TRBV7-6	TRBJ1-3
ASSSRYEQY	TRBV12-3/TRBV12-4	TRBJ2-7
ASSTGQTEAF	TRBV5-1	TRBJ1-1
AWSHSSGPPDTQY	TRBV30	TRBJ2-3
ASGMGLTGELF	TRBV12-5	TRBJ2-2